This record looks at one T cell receptor beta chain sequence and its context. Clones were read by immunoSEQ multiplex PCR, and TCRdb kept only the in-frame ones, dropping some. The sample carries under 400,000 clones, around 91% recorded once. This sample is drawn from a study of blood T cell repertoires in COVID-19. Germline lookup yields CDR1 MNHEY and CDR2 SMNVEV (reference sequence). This CDR3 is 15 amino acids long. V lost 5 bases to trimming and J lost 5 bases, with 18 bases between them. The clonotype comes from a man younger than 35 with active or convalescent COVID-19. Material: peripheral blood. The V call is TRBV27, the J call TRBJ1-1; D might be TRBD1 (5 bases). The chain's CDR3 is CASSPYGQGSTEAFF. CDR3 nucleotide sequence: TGTGCCAGCAGTCCCTATGGGCAGGGTTCAACTGAAGCTTTCTTT.